A selection of T cell receptor beta chains follows, all from one sample in a study of regulatory T cells in long-lasting Graves disease. TCRdb processed the multiplex PCR reads anew with MiXCR; each CDR3 protein has one entry. Here the sample spans hundreds of thousands of distinct CDR3 sequences, roughly 16% being singletons. The source was peripheral blood mononuclear cells (PBMCs), collected at new diagnosis, from a patient treated with antithyroid drugs. These receptor sequences come from a female donor with Graves disease. Each CDR3 is given with its conserved first and last residue. D genes are given only for firm matches. The size field is filled for only some rows; it gives once, few, many or a size class.

>13|TRBJ2-1|TRBD2|TRBV20-1|-
CSASPSGSDEQFF
TGCAGTGCTAGCCCTAGCGGGAGTGATGAGCAGTTCTTC
>19|TRBJ1-3|TRBD1|TRBV11-2|many
CASSSIHATGPNSGNTIYF
TGTGCCAGCAGCTCGATCCACGCGACAGGGCCCAACTCTGGAAACACCATATATTTT
>14|TRBJ1-4|-|TRBV7-8|many
CASSPGTRNEKLFF
TGTGCCAGCAGTCCCGGGACAAGAAATGAAAAACTGTTTTTT
>13|TRBJ1-1|-|TRBV30|-
CAWKTKPNTEAFF
TGTGCCTGGAAGACAAAACCAAACACTGAAGCTTTCTTT
>15|TRBJ2-3|TRBD2|TRBV3-1|-
CASSQDRASGLTQYF
TGTGCCAGCAGCCAAGACCGGGCTAGCGGGCTTACGCAGTATTTT
>14|TRBJ2-7|-|TRBV6-2/TRBV6-3|many
CASSHPWKRYEQYF
TGTGCCAGCAGTCACCCCTGGAAGAGATACGAGCAGTACTTC
>15|TRBJ1-1|-|TRBV5-5|-
CASSKVTDQNTEAFF
TGTGCCAGCAGCAAGGTTACAGATCAGAACACTGAAGCTTTCTTT
>12|TRBJ2-2|-|TRBV10-3|few
CAIGPNTGELFF
TGTGCCATCGGACCGAACACCGGGGAGCTGTTTTTT
>10|TRBJ2-3|-|TRBV12-3/TRBV12-4|-
CASMLDTQYF
TGTGCCAGCATGCTGGATACGCAGTATTTT
>14|TRBJ1-2|-|TRBV18|many
CASSPPNQAGGYTF
TGTGCCAGCTCACCACCGAACCAAGCGGGCGGCTACACCTTC
>13|TRBJ1-4|-|TRBV2|-
CASSVGHPEKLFF
TGTGCCAGCAGTGTAGGACATCCCGAAAAACTGTTTTTT
>15|TRBJ1-4|-|TRBV11-2|many
CASSLGHFVDEKLFF
TGTGCCAGCAGCCTGGGACATTTCGTTGATGAAAAACTGTTTTTT
>15|TRBJ2-1|-|TRBV7-2|many
CASSLASASYNEQFF
TGTGCCAGCAGCCTTGCTAGCGCCTCTTACAATGAGCAGTTCTTC
>14|TRBJ2-3|-|TRBV20-1|many
CSAIRDGSVDTQYF
TGCAGTGCTATCCGGGACGGCAGTGTAGATACGCAGTATTTT
>18|TRBJ2-1|TRBD2|TRBV9|few
CASSVGLAGVLSSSEQFF
TGTGCCAGCAGCGTAGGACTAGCGGGAGTTTTGAGTAGCAGTGAGCAGTTCTTC
>14|TRBJ1-2|-|TRBV5-6|many
CASSLAGVNYGYTF
TGTGCCAGCAGCTTGGCCGGGGTGAACTATGGCTACACCTTC
>15|TRBJ2-5|-|TRBV24-1|many
CATSDLTGPLETQYF
TGTGCCACCAGTGATTTGACGGGGCCTCTGGAGACCCAGTACTTC
>15|TRBJ2-1|-|TRBV7-9|few
CASSFTGEFRYEQFF
TGTGCCAGCAGCTTTACTGGGGAGTTTAGGTATGAGCAGTTCTTC
>16|TRBJ2-1|TRBD2|TRBV4-1|few
CASSQGLGGENNEQFF
TGCGCCAGCAGCCAAGGTCTGGGGGGGGAGAACAATGAGCAGTTCTTC
>13|TRBJ2-1|-|TRBV28|many
CASSGGPHNEQFF
TGTGCCAGCAGTGGGGGCCCTCACAATGAGCAGTTCTTC
>11|TRBJ1-2|-|TRBV29-1|many
CSVGDRSGYTF
TGCAGCGTTGGGGATCGGTCGGGCTACACCTTC
>16|TRBJ1-2|-|TRBV4-2|many
CASSQDVGGFGYGYTF
TGTGCCAGCAGCCAAGATGTCGGGGGCTTTGGCTATGGCTACACCTTC
>11|TRBJ2-1|-|TRBV7-9|few
CASSPGGEQFF
TGTGCCAGCAGCCCCGGCGGTGAGCAGTTCTTC
>15|TRBJ2-7|-|TRBV4-1|many
CASSQGGRAGDEQYF
TGCGCCAGCAGCCAAGGAGGGCGAGCCGGGGACGAGCAGTACTTC
>13|TRBJ2-7|-|TRBV7-9|-
CASTPAEGSRQYF
TGTGCCAGCACCCCGGCAGAGGGCTCCAGGCAGTACTTC
>16|TRBJ1-3|TRBD1|TRBV18|once
CASSPRQGLDGNTIYF
TGTGCCAGCTCACCTAGACAGGGACTGGATGGAAACACCATATATTTT
>11|TRBJ1-1|-|TRBV20-1|many
CSARDMREAFF
TGCAGTGCTAGAGATATGAGGGAAGCTTTCTTT
>17|TRBJ1-5|TRBD1|TRBV6-2/TRBV6-3|-
CASSFPLTGSINQSQHF
TGTGCCAGCAGTTTTCCATTGACAGGGTCGATCAATCAGTCCCAGCATTTT
>15|TRBJ1-4|TRBD1|TRBV7-9|-
CASSLGQGRNEKLFF
TGTGCCAGCAGCTTAGGACAGGGGAGGAATGAAAAACTGTTTTTT
>15|TRBJ1-1|-|TRBV28|many
CASSRGRAGNAEAFF
TGTGCCAGCAGCCGGGGGAGGGCCGGGAACGCTGAAGCTTTCTTT
>14|TRBJ1-1|TRBD1|TRBV20-1|many
CSARDRQGWTEAFF
TGCAGTGCTAGAGATAGACAGGGTTGGACTGAAGCTTTCTTT
>15|TRBJ2-1|TRBD2|TRBV7-2|many
CAGSLVALAGLIQFF
TGTGCCGGCAGCCTAGTCGCACTAGCGGGCCTTATCCAGTTCTTC
>15|TRBJ2-5|TRBD1|TRBV15|-
CATSSGQGSTETQYF
TGTGCCACCAGCAGCGGACAGGGGAGTACGGAGACCCAGTACTTC
>14|TRBJ2-3|-|TRBV12-3/TRBV12-4|many
CASSLFRETDTQYF
TGTGCCAGCAGTTTATTCCGGGAGACAGATACGCAGTATTTT
>14|TRBJ2-1|TRBD1|TRBV2|many
CASSHRGPYNEQFF
TGTGCCAGCAGTCACAGGGGCCCCTACAATGAGCAGTTCTTC
>15|TRBJ2-2|-|TRBV28|once
CASSTGQTNTGELFF
TGTGCCAGCAGTACCGGACAGACGAACACCGGGGAGCTGTTTTTT
>12|TRBJ2-1|-|TRBV25-1|-
CASSDLGLTQFF
TGTGCCAGCAGTGATCTTGGACTAACCCAGTTCTTC
>13|TRBJ1-1|-|TRBV3-1|many
CASSQQTNTEAFF
TGTGCCAGCAGCCAACAGACGAACACTGAAGCTTTCTTT
>13|TRBJ2-3|-|TRBV20-1|many
CSPGRNLRDTQYF
TGCAGCCCCGGTAGGAACCTGAGGGATACGCAGTATTTT
>18|TRBJ1-2|-|TRBV4-3|many
CASSQDNPQGSQNYGYTF
TGCGCCAGCAGCCAGGACAACCCACAGGGATCCCAAAACTATGGCTACACCTTC
>11|TRBJ2-1|-|TRBV6-1|many
CASGPDNEQFF
TGTGCCAGCGGGCCAGACAATGAGCAGTTCTTC
>15|TRBJ2-1|-|TRBV12-3/TRBV12-4|many
CASSLGETSYNEQFF
TGTGCCAGCAGTTTGGGGGAGACCTCCTACAATGAGCAGTTCTTC
>14|TRBJ2-7|TRBD2|TRBV28|many
CASRTSGGFDEQYF
TGTGCCAGCAGAACTAGCGGGGGCTTTGACGAGCAGTACTTC
>15|TRBJ2-1|TRBD2|TRBV28|few
CASRPPAGVPHEQFF
TGTGCCAGCAGACCACCAGCGGGAGTCCCCCATGAGCAGTTCTTC
>12|TRBJ1-1|-|TRBV28|many
CASSLSGIEAFF
TGTGCCAGCAGTTTATCGGGTATTGAAGCTTTCTTT
>16|TRBJ2-2|-|TRBV5-1|many
CASSLGGPTNTGELFF
TGCGCCAGCAGCTTGGGTGGGCCTACGAACACCGGGGAGCTGTTTTTT
>12|TRBJ1-2|-|TRBV29-1|many
CSVAGRSYGYTF
TGCAGCGTTGCGGGGAGATCATATGGCTACACCTTC
>16|TRBJ2-3|TRBD2|TRBV6-1|-
CASRLAGGPHTDTQYF
TGTGCCAGCAGGCTAGCGGGAGGCCCCCACACAGATACGCAGTATTTT
>13|TRBJ1-2|TRBD1|TRBV12-3/TRBV12-4|few
CASSWPNRGGYTF
TGTGCCAGCAGCTGGCCGAACAGGGGTGGCTACACCTTC
>13|TRBJ1-2|-|TRBV20-1|many
CSAQTTTIYGYTF
TGCAGTGCCCAAACGACGACAATCTATGGCTACACCTTC
>16|TRBJ2-5|TRBD2|TRBV20-1|-
CSARAHIAGGPETQYF
TGCAGTGCTAGGGCCCACATAGCGGGAGGGCCAGAGACCCAGTACTTC
>15|TRBJ2-7|TRBD1|TRBV5-1|many
CASSVGTGEAYEQYF
TGCGCCAGCAGCGTCGGGACAGGGGAAGCCTACGAGCAGTACTTC
>13|TRBJ1-2|-|TRBV29-1|few
CSVIGQTNYGYTF
TGCAGCGTTATCGGGCAAACTAACTATGGCTACACCTTC
>13|TRBJ1-4|-|TRBV20-1|many
CSGRTNANEKLFF
TGCAGCGGGCGTACCAACGCTAATGAAAAACTGTTTTTT
>16|TRBJ2-2|TRBD2|TRBV9|-
CASSPRTSGGAGELFF
TGTGCCAGCAGCCCCCGGACTAGCGGGGGAGCCGGGGAGCTGTTTTTT
>14|TRBJ1-1|-|TRBV12-3/TRBV12-4|many
CASRGLAGNTEAFF
TGTGCCAGCCGGGGTCTTGCAGGGAACACTGAAGCTTTCTTT
>15|TRBJ2-3|TRBD2|TRBV11-2|many
CASSETSGGTDTQYF
TGTGCCAGCAGCGAAACTAGCGGAGGCACAGATACGCAGTATTTT
>13|TRBJ2-2|-|TRBV29-1|many
CSVDGGTTGELFF
TGCAGCGTTGACGGGGGAACCACCGGGGAGCTGTTTTTT